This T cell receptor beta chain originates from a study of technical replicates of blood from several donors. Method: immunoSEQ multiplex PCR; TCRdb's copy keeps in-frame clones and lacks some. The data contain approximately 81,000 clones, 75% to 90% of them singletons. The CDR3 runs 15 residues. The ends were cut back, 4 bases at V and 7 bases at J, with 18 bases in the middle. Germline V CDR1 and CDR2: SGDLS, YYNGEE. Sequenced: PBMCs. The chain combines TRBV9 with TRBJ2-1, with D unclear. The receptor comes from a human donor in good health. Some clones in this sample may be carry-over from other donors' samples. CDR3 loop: CASSFWSTPQNEQFF. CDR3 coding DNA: TGTGCCAGCAGCTTCTGGAGTACCCCCCAGAATGAGCAGTTCTTC.